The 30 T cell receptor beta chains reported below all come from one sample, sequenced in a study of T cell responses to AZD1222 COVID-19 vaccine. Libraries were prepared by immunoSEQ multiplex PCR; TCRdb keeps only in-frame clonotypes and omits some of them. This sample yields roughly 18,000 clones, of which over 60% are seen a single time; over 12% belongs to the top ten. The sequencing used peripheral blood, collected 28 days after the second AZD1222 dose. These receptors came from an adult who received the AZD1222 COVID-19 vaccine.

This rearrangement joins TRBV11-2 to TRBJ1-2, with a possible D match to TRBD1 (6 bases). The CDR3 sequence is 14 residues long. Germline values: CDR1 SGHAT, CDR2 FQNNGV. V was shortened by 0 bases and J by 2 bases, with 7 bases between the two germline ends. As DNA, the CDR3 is TGTGCCAGCAGCTTAGATCAGGGGAACTATGGCTACACCTTC. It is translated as CASSLDQGNYGYTF.

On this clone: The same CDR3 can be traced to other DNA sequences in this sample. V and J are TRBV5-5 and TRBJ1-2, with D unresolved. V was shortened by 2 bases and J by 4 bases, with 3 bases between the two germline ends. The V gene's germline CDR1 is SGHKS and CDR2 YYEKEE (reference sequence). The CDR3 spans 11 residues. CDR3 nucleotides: TGTGCCAGCAGCTTTCTCTATGGCTACACCTTC. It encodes CASSFLYGYTF. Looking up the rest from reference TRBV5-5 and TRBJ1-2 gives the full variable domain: DAGVTQSPTHLIKTRGQQVTLRCSPISGHKSVSWYQQVLGQGPQFIFQYYEKEERGRGNFPDRFSARQFPNYSSELNVNALLLGDSALYLCASSFLYGYTFGSGTRLTVV.

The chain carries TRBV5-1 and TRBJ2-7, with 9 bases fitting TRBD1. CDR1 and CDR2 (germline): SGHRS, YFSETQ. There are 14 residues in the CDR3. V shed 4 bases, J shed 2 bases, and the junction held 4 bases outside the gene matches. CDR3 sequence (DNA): TGCGCCAGCAGCCAAGGACAGGGGACCTACGAGCAGTACTTC. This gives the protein CASSQGQGTYEQYF.

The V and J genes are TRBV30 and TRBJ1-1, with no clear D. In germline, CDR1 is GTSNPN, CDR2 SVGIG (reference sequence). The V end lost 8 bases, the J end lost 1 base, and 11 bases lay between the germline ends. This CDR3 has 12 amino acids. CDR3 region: CAVGMGNTEAFF. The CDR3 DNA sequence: TGTGCCGTAGGGATGGGGAACACTGAAGCTTTCTTT.

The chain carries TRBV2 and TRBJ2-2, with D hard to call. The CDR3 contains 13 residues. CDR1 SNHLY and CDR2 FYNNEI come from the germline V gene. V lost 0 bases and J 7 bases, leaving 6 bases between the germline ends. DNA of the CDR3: TGTGCCAGCAGTGAAGCATGGAGCGGGGAGCTGTTTTTT. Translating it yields CASSEAWSGELFF. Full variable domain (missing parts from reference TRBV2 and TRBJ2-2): EPEVTQTPSHQVTQMGQEVILRCVPISNHLYFYWYRQILGQKVEFLVSFYNNEISEKSEIFDDQFSVERPDGSNFTLKIRSTKLEDSAMYFCASSEAWSGELFFGEGSRLTVL.

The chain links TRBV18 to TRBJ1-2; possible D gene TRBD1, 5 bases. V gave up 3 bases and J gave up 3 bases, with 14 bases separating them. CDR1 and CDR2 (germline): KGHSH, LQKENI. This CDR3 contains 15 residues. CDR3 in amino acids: CASSPQETEDYGYTF. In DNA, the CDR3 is TGTGCCAGCTCACCCCAAGAGACAGAGGACTATGGCTACACCTTC.

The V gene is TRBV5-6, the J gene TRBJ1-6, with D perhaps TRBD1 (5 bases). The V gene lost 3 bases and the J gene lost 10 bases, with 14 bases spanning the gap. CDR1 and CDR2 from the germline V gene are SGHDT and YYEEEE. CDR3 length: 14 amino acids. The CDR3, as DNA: TGTGCCAGCAGCTCCCGGACTTGGGGGTCACCCCTCCACTTT. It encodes CASSSRTWGSPLHF.

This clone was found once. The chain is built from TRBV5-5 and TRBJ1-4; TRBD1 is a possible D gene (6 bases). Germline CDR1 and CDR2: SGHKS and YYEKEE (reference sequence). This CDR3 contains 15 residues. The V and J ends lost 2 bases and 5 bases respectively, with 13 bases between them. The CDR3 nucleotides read TGTGCCAGCAGCTTATGGGACACGAGAAATGAAAAACTGTTTTTT. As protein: CASSLWDTRNEKLFF.

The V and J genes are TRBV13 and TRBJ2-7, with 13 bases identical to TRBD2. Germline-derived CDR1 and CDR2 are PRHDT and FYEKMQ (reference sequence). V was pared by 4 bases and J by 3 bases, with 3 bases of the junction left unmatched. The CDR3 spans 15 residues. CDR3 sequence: CASSSTSGGDYEQYF. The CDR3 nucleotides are TGTGCCAGCAGCTCCACTAGCGGGGGGGACTACGAGCAGTACTTC.

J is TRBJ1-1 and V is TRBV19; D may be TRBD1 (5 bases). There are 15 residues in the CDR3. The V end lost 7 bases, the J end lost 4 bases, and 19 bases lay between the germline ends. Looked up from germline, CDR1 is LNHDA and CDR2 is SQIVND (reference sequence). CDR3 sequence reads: CASKLGDRGSTEAFF. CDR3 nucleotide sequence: TGTGCCAGTAAACTGGGGGATAGGGGTTCCACTGAAGCTTTCTTT.

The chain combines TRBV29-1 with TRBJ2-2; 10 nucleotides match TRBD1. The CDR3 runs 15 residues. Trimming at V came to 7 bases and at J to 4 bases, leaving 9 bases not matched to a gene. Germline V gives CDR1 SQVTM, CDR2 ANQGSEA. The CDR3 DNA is TGCAGCGCCCGGAGGGGACAGGGGCTCACCGGGGAGCTGTTTTTT. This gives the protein CSARRGQGLTGELFF.

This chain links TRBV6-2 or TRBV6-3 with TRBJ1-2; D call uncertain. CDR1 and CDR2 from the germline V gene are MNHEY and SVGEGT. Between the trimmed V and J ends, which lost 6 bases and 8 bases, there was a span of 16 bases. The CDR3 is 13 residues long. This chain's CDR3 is CASSLEEVGGYTF. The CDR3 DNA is TGTGCCAGCAGCCTCGAGGAGGTGGGAGGCTACACCTTC.

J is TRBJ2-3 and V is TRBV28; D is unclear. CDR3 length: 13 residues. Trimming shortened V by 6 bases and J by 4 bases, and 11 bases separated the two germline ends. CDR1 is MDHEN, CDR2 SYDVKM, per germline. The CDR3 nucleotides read TGTGCCAGCAGCCCCGGGCCCCCAGATACGCAGTATTTT. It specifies CASSPGPPDTQYF.

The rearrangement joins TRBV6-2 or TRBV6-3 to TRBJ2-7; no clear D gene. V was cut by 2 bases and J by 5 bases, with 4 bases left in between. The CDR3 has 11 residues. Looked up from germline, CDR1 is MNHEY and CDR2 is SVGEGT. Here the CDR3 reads CASSYPDEQYF. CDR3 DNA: TGTGCCAGCAGTTACCCCGACGAGCAGTACTTC.

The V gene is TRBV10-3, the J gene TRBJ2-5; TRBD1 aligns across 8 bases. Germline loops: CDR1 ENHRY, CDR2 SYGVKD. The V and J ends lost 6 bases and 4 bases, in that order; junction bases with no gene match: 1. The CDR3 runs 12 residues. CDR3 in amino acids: CAISDRGETQYF. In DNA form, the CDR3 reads TGTGCCATCAGCGACAGGGGAGAGACCCAGTACTTC.

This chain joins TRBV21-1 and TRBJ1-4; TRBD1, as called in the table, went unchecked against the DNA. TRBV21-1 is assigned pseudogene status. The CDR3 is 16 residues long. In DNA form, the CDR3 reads TGTGCCAGCAGCAGCGAGCCCGGGACAGGGAGGAAAAAACTGTTTTTT. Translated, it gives CASSSEPGTGRKKLFF.

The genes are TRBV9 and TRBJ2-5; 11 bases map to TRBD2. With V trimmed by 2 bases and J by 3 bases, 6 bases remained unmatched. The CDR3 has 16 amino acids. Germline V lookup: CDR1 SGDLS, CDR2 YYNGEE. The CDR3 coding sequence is TGTGCCAGCAGCGTTAGGCCTAGCGGGGGGAAAGAGACCCAGTACTTC. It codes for CASSVRPSGGKETQYF.

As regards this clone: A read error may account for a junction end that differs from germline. Here the CDR3 DNA reads TGTGCTAGCAGCTTAAGACAGGGGACCTCCTACGAGCAGTACTTC. It yields the protein CASSLRQGTSYEQYF. The chain is built from TRBV7-7 and TRBJ2-7, with 8 bases fitting TRBD1. This CDR3 has 15 residues. The germline CDR1 and CDR2 sequences are SSHAT and FNYEAQ (reference sequence).

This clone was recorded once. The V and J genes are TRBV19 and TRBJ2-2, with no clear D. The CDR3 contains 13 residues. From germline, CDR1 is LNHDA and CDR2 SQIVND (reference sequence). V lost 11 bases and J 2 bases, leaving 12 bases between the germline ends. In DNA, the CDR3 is TGTGCCTCGAGACAATTAAACACCGGGGAGCTGTTTTTT. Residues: CASRQLNTGELFF.

CDR3 sequence (DNA): TGTGCCAGCAGCTCGGGACAGACCAATTCACCCCTCCACTTT. Its translation is CASSSGQTNSPLHF. J is TRBJ1-6 and V is TRBV5-8; 7 bases map to TRBD1. Germline trimming cut 3 bases from V and 7 bases from J; bases unmatched to any gene: 4. Germline-derived CDR1 and CDR2 are SGHTS and YDEGEE. The CDR3 consists of 14 residues.

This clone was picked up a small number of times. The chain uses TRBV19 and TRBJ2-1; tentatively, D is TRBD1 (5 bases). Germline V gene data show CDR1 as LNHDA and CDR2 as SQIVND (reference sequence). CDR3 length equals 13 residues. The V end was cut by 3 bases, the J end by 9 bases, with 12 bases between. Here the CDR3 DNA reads TGTGCCAGTAGTATTGGGGCGGTAGGTGAGCAGTTCTTC. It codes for CASSIGAVGEQFF.

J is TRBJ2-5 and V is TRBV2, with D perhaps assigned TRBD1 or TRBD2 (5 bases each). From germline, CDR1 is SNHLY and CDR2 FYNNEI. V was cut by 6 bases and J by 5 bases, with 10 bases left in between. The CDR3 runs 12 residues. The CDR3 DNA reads TGTGCCAGCAGAGGGGACGCGGAGACCCAGTACTTC. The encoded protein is CASRGDAETQYF.

The CDR3 DNA reads TGTGCCAGCGAAACTCAGGCCACGGGGACTGAAGCTTTCTTT. This translates into CASETQATGTEAFF. The chain employs TRBV2 and TRBJ1-1; D uncertain. The V end lost 8 bases, the J end lost 5 bases, and 18 bases lay between the germline ends. Germline CDR1 and CDR2: SNHLY and FYNNEI. There are 14 residues in the CDR3.

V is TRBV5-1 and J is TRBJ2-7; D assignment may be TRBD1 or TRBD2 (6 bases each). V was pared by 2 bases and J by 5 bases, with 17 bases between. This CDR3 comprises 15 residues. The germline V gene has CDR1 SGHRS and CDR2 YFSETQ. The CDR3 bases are TGCGCCAGCAGCTTTACGCCAGGGGTAGCGGACGAGCAGTACTTC. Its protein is CASSFTPGVADEQYF.

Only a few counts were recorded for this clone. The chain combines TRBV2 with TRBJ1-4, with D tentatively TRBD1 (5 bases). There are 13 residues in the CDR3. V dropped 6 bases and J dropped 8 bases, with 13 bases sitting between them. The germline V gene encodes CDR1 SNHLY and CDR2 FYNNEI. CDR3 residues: CASSGGGEEKLFF. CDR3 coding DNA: TGTGCCAGCAGCGGCGGGGGTGAAGAAAAACTGTTTTTT.

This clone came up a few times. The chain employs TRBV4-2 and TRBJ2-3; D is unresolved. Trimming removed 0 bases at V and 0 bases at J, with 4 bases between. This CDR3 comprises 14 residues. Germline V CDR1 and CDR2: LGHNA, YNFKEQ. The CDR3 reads CASSQDTSTDTQYF. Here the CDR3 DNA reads TGTGCCAGCAGCCAAGATACGAGCACAGATACGCAGTATTTT.

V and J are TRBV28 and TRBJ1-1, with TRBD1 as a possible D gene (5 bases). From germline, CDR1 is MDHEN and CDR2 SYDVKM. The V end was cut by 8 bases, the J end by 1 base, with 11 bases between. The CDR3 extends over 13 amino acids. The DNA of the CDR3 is TGTGCCAGCCATAGTACAGGGAACACTGAAGCTTTCTTT. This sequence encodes CASHSTGNTEAFF.

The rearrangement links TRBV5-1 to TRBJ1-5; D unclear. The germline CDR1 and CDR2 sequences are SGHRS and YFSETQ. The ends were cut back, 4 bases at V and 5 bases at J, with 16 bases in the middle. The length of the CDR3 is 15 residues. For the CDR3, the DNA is TGCGCCAGCAGCCACCGGGCCTGGGTGTATCAGCCCCAGCATTTT. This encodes CASSHRAWVYQPQHF.

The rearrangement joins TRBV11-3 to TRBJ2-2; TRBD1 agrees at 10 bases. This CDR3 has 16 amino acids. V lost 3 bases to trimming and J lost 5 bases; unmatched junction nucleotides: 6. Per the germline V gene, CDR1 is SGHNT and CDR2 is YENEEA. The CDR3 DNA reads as TGTGCCAGCAGCTTGACAGGGGGCGCGAGGACCGGGGAGCTGTTTTTT. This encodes CASSLTGGARTGELFF.

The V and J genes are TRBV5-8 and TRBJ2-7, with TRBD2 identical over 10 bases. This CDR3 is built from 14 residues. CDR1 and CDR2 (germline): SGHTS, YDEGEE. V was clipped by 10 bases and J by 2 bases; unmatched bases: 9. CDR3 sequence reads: CAQRVSGGAYEQYF. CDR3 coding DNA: TGTGCCCAGAGGGTGAGCGGGGGGGCCTACGAGCAGTACTTC.